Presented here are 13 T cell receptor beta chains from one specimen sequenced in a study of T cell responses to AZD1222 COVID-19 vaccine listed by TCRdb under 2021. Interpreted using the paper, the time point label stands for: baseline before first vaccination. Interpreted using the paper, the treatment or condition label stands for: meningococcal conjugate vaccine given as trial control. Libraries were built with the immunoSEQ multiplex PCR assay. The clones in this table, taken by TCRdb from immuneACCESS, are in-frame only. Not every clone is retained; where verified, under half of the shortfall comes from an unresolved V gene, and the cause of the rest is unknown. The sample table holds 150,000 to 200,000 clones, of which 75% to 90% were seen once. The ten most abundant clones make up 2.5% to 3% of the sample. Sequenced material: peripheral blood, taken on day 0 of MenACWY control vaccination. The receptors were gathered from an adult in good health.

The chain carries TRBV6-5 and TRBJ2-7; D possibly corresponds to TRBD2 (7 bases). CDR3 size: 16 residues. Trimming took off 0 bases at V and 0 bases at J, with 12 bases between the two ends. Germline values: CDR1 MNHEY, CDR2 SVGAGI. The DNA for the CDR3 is TGTGCCAGCAGTTACTCGAGGGGGGGTGCCTCCTACGAGCAGTACTTC. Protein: CASSYSRGGASYEQYF.

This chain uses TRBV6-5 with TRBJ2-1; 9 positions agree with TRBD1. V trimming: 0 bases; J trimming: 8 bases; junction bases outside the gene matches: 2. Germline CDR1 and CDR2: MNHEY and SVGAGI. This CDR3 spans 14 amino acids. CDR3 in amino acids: CASSYSGTGYEQFF. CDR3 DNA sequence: TGTGCCAGCAGTTACTCTGGGACAGGGTATGAGCAGTTCTTC.

In DNA, the CDR3 is TGTGCCAGCTCACCCGATTACGCAGGGACCTACGAGCAGTACTTC. Amino acid sequence: CASSPDYAGTYEQYF. The chain links TRBV18 to TRBJ2-7, with D possibly being TRBD1 (5 bases). The V gene lost 3 bases and the J gene lost 2 bases, with 14 bases spanning the gap. The CDR3 totals 15 residues. Germline CDR1 and CDR2: KGHSH and LQKENI.

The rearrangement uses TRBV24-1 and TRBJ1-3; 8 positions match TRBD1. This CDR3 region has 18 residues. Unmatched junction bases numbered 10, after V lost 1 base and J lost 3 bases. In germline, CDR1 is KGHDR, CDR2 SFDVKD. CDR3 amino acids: CATSDLPIQGVVGNTIYF. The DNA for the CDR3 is TGTGCCACCAGTGATTTACCGATACAGGGGGTGGTTGGAAACACCATATATTTT.

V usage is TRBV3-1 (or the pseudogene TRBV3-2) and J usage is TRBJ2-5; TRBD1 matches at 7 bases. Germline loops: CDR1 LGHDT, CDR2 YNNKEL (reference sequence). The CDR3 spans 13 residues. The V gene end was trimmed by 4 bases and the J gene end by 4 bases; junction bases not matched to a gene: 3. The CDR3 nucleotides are TGTGCCAGCAGCCGACAGGGAGTAGAGACCCAGTACTTC. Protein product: CASSRQGVETQYF.

The CDR3: CASSLGAGVFTGGYTF. The CDR3 nucleotides are TGTGCCAGCAGCTTAGGGGCAGGGGTTTTTACCGGCGGCTACACCTTC. V gene TRBV7-9 combines with J gene TRBJ1-2, with D tentatively TRBD1 (6 bases). This CDR3 has 16 residues. V was cut by 1 base and J by 8 bases, with 20 bases left in between. The germline CDR1 and CDR2 sequences are SEHNR and FQNEAQ (reference sequence).

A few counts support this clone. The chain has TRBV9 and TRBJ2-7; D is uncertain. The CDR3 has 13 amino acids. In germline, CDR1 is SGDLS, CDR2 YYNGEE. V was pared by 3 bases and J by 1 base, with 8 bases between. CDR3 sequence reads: CASSAPGSYEQYF. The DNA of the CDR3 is TGTGCCAGCAGCGCTCCAGGTTCCTACGAGCAGTACTTC.

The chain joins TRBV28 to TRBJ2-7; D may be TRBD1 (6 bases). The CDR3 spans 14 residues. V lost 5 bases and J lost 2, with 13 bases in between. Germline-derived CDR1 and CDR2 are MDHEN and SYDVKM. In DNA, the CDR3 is TGTGCCAGCAGTGCCTACAGGGCGGCCTACGAGCAGTACTTC. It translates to CASSAYRAAYEQYF.

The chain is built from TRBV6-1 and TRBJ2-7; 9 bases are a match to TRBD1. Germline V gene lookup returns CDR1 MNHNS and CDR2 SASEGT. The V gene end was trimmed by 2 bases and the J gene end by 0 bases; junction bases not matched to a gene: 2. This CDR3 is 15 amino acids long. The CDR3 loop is CASSEPGQGSYEQYF. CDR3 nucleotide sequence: TGTGCCAGCAGTGAACCGGGACAGGGCTCCTACGAGCAGTACTTC.

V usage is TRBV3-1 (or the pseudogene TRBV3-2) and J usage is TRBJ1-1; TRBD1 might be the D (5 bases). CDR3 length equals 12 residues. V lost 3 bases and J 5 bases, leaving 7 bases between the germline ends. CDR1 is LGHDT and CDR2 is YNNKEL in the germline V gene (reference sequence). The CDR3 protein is CASSQGGTEAFF. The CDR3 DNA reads TGTGCCAGCAGCCAGGGGGGGACTGAAGCTTTCTTT.

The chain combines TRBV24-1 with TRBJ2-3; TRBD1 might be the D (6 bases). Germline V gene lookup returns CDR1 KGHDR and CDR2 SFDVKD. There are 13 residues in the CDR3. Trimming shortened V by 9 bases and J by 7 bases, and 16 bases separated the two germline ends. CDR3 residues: CATRDTSVNTQYF. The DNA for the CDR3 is TGTGCCACCCGGGACACCTCAGTTAATACGCAGTATTTT.

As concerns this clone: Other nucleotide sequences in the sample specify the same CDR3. The chain's CDR3 is CASSDSAGGSTDTQYF. Written as DNA, the CDR3 is TGTGCCAGCAGTGACTCAGCAGGGGGGAGCACAGATACGCAGTATTTT. The rearrangement uses TRBV6-4 and TRBJ2-3; D possibly corresponds to TRBD1 (7 bases). Germline CDR1 is MRHNA and CDR2 is SNTAGT. Trimming shortened V by 0 bases and J by 0 bases, and 10 bases separated the two germline ends. The CDR3 consists of 16 residues.

In nucleotides, the CDR3 is TGTGCCACACAGGGGGAGTCCTACGAGCAGTACTTC. Its translation: CATQGESYEQYF. The chain is built from TRBV19 and TRBJ2-7; 8 bases line up with TRBD1. The CDR3 totals 12 residues. The V and J ends lost 10 bases and 1 base, in that order; junction bases with no gene match: 3. Germline values: CDR1 LNHDA, CDR2 SQIVND (reference sequence). Full variable domain (rest looked up from reference TRBV19 and TRBJ2-7): DGGITQSPKYLFRKEGQNVTLSCEQNLNHDAMYWYRQDPGQGLRLIYYSQIVNDFQKGDIAEGYSVSREKKESFPLTVTSAQKNPTAFYLCATQGESYEQYFGPGTRLTVT.